The clone carrying this TCR beta chain was counted between two and nine times. The data were produced by immunoSEQ multiplex PCR, yet TCRdb's version contains in-frame clones alone and is incomplete. Among about 240,000 clones listed, about 89% were seen once. This sample is part of a study of blood T cell repertoires in COVID-19. Each recovered donor of Cohort 3 presented with two negative PCRs, clearance, or symptom resolution. Germline CDR1 and CDR2: SGHTA and FQGTGA. Trimming at V came to 2 bases and at J to 5 bases, leaving 9 bases not matched to a gene. The CDR3 extends over 15 amino acids. The chain joins TRBV7-3 to TRBJ2-7; TRBD2 matches 7 bases. The material sequenced was PBMCs or T cells enriched from blood (not recorded which). The receptor was isolated from a woman aged 30 to 39 who had recovered from COVID-19. CDR3 DNA: TGTGCCAGCAGCTTAGTCCAGCGGGGCCGGAACGAGCAGTACTTC. Its translation: CASSLVQRGRNEQYF.